The 7 T cell receptor beta chains in this list originate from one sample, sequenced in a study of T cells in Graves' hyperthyroidism and ophthalmopathy. Authors of the study amplified TCR beta CDR3 regions from RNA transcripts. A set of HTBI primers served as the primers for a first-round RT-PCR of the TCR CDR3. TCRdb analysed the multiplex PCR reads with MiXCR anew, one entry per CDR3 protein. Of around 420,000 distinct CDR3 sequences in the sample, roughly 13% are singletons; the top ten hold about 5%. The specimen sequenced was blood. The receptors originated from a woman younger than 35 with Graves' hyperthyroidism.

This clonotype was recorded many times. V usage is TRBV11-2 and J usage is TRBJ2-5, with a weak D call TRBD1 (5 bases). The CDR3 covers 16 residues. Germline CDR1 and CDR2: SGHAT and FQNNGV. Trimming removed 4 bases at V and 0 bases at J, with 15 bases between. Here the CDR3 DNA reads TGTGCCAGCAGCTCCCGACACCGACAGTACCAAGAGACCCAGTACTTC. This encodes CASSSRHRQYQETQYF.

Ten or more counts support this clonotype. The chain uses TRBV27 and TRBJ1-1; unclear D gene. The germline gives CDR1 MNHEY, CDR2 SMNVEV (reference sequence). The V and J ends lost 6 bases and 2 bases respectively, with 13 bases between them. The CDR3 totals 14 residues. The CDR3 sequence is CASRVAGGNTEAFF. Written as DNA, the CDR3 is TGTGCCAGCAGGGTGGCCGGAGGTAACACTGAAGCTTTCTTT.

The chain links TRBV2 to TRBJ2-2, with a weak D call TRBD1 (5 bases). Germline CDR1 SNHLY, CDR2 FYNNEI. Trimming took off 1 base at V and 7 bases at J, with 10 bases between the two ends. The CDR3 extends over 14 amino acids. The CDR3 region has the DNA TGTGCCAGCAGTGAAGAGGGGATTCGCGGGGAGCTGTTTTTT. Translation: CASSEEGIRGELFF.

This clonotype has a single count. This sequence joins TRBV7-9 and TRBJ2-5; D gene ambiguous. CDR1 is SEHNR and CDR2 is FQNEAQ in the germline V gene (reference sequence). CDR3 length: 15 amino acids. Trimming took 0 bases from V and 0 from J, leaving 8 bases between them. DNA for the CDR3: TGTGCCAGCAGCTTAGCTCCTTCGTACCAAGAGACCCAGTACTTC. This gives the protein CASSLAPSYQETQYF.

In this sample, this clonotype turned up a few times. This rearrangement joins TRBV11-2 to TRBJ1-1, with D perhaps matching TRBD1 (5 bases). V lost 0 bases and J lost 10, with 15 bases in between. This CDR3 comprises 14 residues. The germline V gene has CDR1 SGHAT and CDR2 FQNNGV. The CDR3 protein is CASSLELARATAFF. The CDR3 DNA follows: TGTGCCAGCAGCTTAGAATTGGCCAGGGCAACAGCTTTCTTT. The whole variable domain, remainder taken from reference TRBV11-2 and TRBJ1-1, is EAGVAQSPRYKIIEKRQSVAFWCNPISGHATLYWYQQILGQGPKLLIQFQNNGVVDDSQLPKDRFSAERLKGVDSTLKIQPAKLEDSAVYLCASSLELARATAFFGQGTRLTVV.

This clonotype was found many times. V and J are TRBV9 and TRBJ2-7; the D call may be TRBD1 or TRBD2 (5 bases each). Trimming stripped 4 bases from V and 0 bases from J, with 14 bases between. Germline V lookup: CDR1 SGDLS, CDR2 YYNGEE. This CDR3 spans 15 amino acids. CDR3 nucleotide sequence: TGTGCCAGCAGCTTGTCCGCTGGGGGCTCCTACGAGCAGTACTTC. The encoded protein is CASSLSAGGSYEQYF. The full variable domain, rest sourced from reference TRBV9 and TRBJ2-7, is DSGVTQTPKHLITATGQRVTLRCSPRSGDLSVYWYQQSLDQGLQFLIQYYNGEERAKGNILERFSAQQFPDLHSELNLSSLELGDSALYFCASSLSAGGSYEQYFGPGTRLTVT.

In this sample, this clonotype turned up many times. The V gene is TRBV7-3, the J gene TRBJ2-3, with D hard to call. Looked up from germline, CDR1 is SGHTA and CDR2 is FQGTGA. CDR3 size: 15 residues. V was pared by 2 bases and J by 2 bases, with 11 bases between. DNA for the CDR3: TGTGCCAGCAGCTTATCCTTCGAAACCACAGATACGCAGTATTTT. Encoded protein: CASSLSFETTDTQYF.